This T cell receptor (beta chain) was sequenced in a study of T-cell memory formation after mild COVID-19. Each CDR3 protein is one row after TCRdb ran MiXCR on the 5' RACE reads. The data contain roughly 610,000 distinct CDR3 sequences, about 18% of them singletons. This clonotype was picked up a small number of times. Its cognate antigen is unknown. The CDR3 is 14 amino acids. The V gene lost 1 base and the J gene lost 2 bases, with 9 bases spanning the gap. The germline V gene encodes CDR1 LNHDA and CDR2 SQIVND (reference sequence). Study outcomes and limitations: Clones contracting day 15 to 85 were balanced CD4/CD8; later expanders leaned CD4+.

The specimen sequenced was PBMCs or a T cell subset sorted from them (not recorded which). V and J are TRBV19 and TRBJ2-7; a weak D match, TRBD1 (7 bases). The receptor was isolated from an adult woman who had mild COVID-19 (a few samples of this study predate the infection). Cell type and time point are not known. This chain's CDR3 is CASSIGGTAYEQYF. CDR3 coding DNA: TGTGCCAGTAGTATAGGCGGGACAGCCTACGAGCAGTACTTC.